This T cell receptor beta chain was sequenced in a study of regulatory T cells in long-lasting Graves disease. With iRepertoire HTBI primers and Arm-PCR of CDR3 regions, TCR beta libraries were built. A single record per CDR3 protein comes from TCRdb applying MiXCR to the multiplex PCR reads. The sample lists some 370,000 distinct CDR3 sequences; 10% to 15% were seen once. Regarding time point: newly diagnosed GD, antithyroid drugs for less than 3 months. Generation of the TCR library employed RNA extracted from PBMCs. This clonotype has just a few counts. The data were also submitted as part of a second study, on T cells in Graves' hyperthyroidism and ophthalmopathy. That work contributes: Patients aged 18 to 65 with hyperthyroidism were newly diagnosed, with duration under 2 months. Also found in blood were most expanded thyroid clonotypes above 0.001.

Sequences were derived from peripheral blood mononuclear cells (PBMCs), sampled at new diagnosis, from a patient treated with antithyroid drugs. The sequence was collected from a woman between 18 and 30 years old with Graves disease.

The chain's CDR3 is CSASGGAGDQPQHF. CDR3 DNA: TGCAGTGCTAGCGGGGGGGCGGGGGATCAGCCCCAGCATTTT. The chain uses TRBV20-1 and TRBJ1-5; perhaps TRBD1 as D (6 bases). The V end lost 3 bases, the J end lost 5 bases, and 14 bases lay between the germline ends. Germline CDR1 is DFQATT and CDR2 is SNEGSKA (reference sequence). The length of the CDR3 is 14 residues.